These 22 T cell receptor beta chains share one sample of origin, sequenced in a study of CD8 T cells in Susac syndrome. RNA, at about 0.5 to 1 ug, was reverse transcribed with random hexamers. TCRdb redid the calling of the immunoSEQ multiplex PCR reads with MiXCR, one entry per CDR3 protein. The sample yields approximately 190,000 distinct CDR3 sequences, over 90% seen once. The sequencing input was CD8+ T cells from PBMCs. These receptor sequences come from a human donor with Susac syndrome.

This chain uses TRBV20-1 with TRBJ2-1; 11 nucleotides match TRBD1. This CDR3 comprises 14 residues. CDR1 is DFQATT and CDR2 is SNEGSKA in the germline V gene (reference sequence). With V trimmed by 6 bases and J by 9 bases, 10 bases remained unmatched. The CDR3 nucleotides are TGCAGTGCAGGAACCGGGACAGGGGGATCTGAGCAGTTCTTC. Encoded protein: CSAGTGTGGSEQFF.

The rearrangement joins TRBV12-3 or TRBV12-4 to TRBJ2-5, with D unresolved. V shed 6 bases and J shed 2 bases, with 4 bases lying between them. The CDR3 runs 11 residues. DNA for the CDR3: TGTGCCAGCAGGGTACAAGAGACCCAGTACTTC. Encoded protein: CASRVQETQYF.

The rearrangement joins TRBV27 to TRBJ2-1; 7 bases map to TRBD1. Trimming removed 2 bases from V and 5 bases from J; junction bases left unmatched: 9. The CDR3 is 16 residues long. Germline-derived CDR1 and CDR2 are MNHEY and SMNVEV (reference sequence). Here the CDR3 reads CASSLKTGYSDNEQFF. In nucleotides, the CDR3 is TGTGCCAGCAGTTTAAAGACAGGGTATTCAGACAATGAGCAGTTCTTC.

This sequence joins TRBV19 and TRBJ1-2; 10 nucleotides line up with TRBD1. CDR1 and CDR2 (germline): LNHDA, SQIVND (reference sequence). The CDR3 loop spans 15 amino acids. Trimming at V came to 7 bases and at J to 8 bases, leaving 13 bases not matched to a gene. DNA of the CDR3: TGTGCCAGTAACAAAGATCCGGGACAGGGGTCCGGCTACACCTTC. Translation gives CASNKDPGQGSGYTF.

This chain joins TRBV29-1 and TRBJ2-1, with D unclear. V dropped 6 bases and J dropped 4 bases, with 4 bases sitting between them. The CDR3 has 10 residues. The germline gives CDR1 SQVTM, CDR2 ANQGSEA. The CDR3 region is CSVHYNEQFF. CDR3 nucleotide sequence: TGCAGCGTCCATTACAATGAGCAGTTCTTC.

V gene TRBV18 combines with J gene TRBJ1-6, with D possibly TRBD1 on 5 matching bases. The CDR3 loop spans 14 amino acids. V lost 4 bases to trimming and J lost 7 bases, with 11 bases between them. CDR1 is KGHSH and CDR2 is LQKENI in the germline V gene. The CDR3 protein is CASSQRDGNSPLHF. The DNA of the CDR3 is TGTGCCAGCTCACAACGGGACGGAAATTCACCCCTCCACTTT.

V usage is TRBV3-1 and J usage is TRBJ2-7; tentative D call: TRBD1 (6 bases). CDR1 and CDR2 from the germline V gene are LGHDT and YNNKEL (reference sequence). Trimming stripped 2 bases from V and 3 bases from J, with 17 bases between. This CDR3 spans 16 amino acids. As DNA, the CDR3 is TGTGCCAGCAGCCAAATCGATACCGGGACAAGCTACGAGCAGTACTTC. Its translation is CASSQIDTGTSYEQYF.

The gene calls are TRBV9 and TRBJ1-3; TRBD1 is a possible D gene (6 bases). The CDR3 loop spans 15 amino acids. The germline gives CDR1 SGDLS, CDR2 YYNGEE. V was pared by 4 bases and J by 0 bases, with 11 bases between. The CDR3 loop is CASSQGTNSGNTIYF. The CDR3 coding sequence is TGTGCCAGCAGCCAGGGGACAAACTCTGGAAACACCATATATTTT.

The chain couples TRBV20-1 to TRBJ2-1; the match to TRBD2 covers 8 bases. Trimming at V came to 3 bases and at J to 1 base, leaving 11 bases not matched to a gene. This CDR3 has 17 residues. CDR1 is DFQATT and CDR2 is SNEGSKA in the germline V gene (reference sequence). CDR3 residues: CSARKFSTSESYNEQFF. CDR3 DNA: TGCAGTGCTAGGAAGTTTTCGACTAGCGAGTCCTACAATGAGCAGTTCTTC.

The chain links TRBV9 to TRBJ2-3, with D unresolved. Looked up from germline, CDR1 is SGDLS and CDR2 is YYNGEE. The CDR3 covers 17 residues. V was clipped by 4 bases and J by 0 bases, with 18 bases between them. The DNA of the CDR3 is TGTGCCAGCAGCCTTCCGTCGACGGCCACTAGCACAGATACGCAGTATTTT. Translating it yields CASSLPSTATSTDTQYF.

The gene calls are TRBV28 and TRBJ2-1, with 7 bases matching TRBD2. This CDR3 has 19 amino acids. CDR1 is MDHEN, CDR2 SYDVKM, per germline. After removal of 5 bases from V and 3 bases from J, the junction contained 19 bases not matched to a gene. The CDR3 coding sequence is TGTGCCAGCAGTAAGAAAAGACGACTAGCTAGCGGACTCTACAATGAGCAGTTCTTC. Translating gives CASSKKRRLASGLYNEQFF.

V usage is TRBV10-3 and J usage is TRBJ2-7; 8 nucleotides line up with TRBD1. The germline CDR1 and CDR2 sequences are ENHRY and SYGVKD. After removal of 3 bases from V and 4 bases from J, the junction contained 8 bases not matched to a gene. This CDR3 contains 15 residues. The CDR3 sequence: CAISEPGTGPYEQYF. The CDR3 bases are TGTGCCATCAGTGAACCGGGGACAGGCCCATACGAGCAGTACTTC.

This clonotype occurred once. The chain links TRBV30 to TRBJ1-2; D remains ambiguous. This CDR3 has 14 residues. Germline CDR1 reads GTSNPN; CDR2 reads SVGIG (reference sequence). V gave up 2 bases and J gave up 6 bases, with 16 bases separating them. As DNA, the CDR3 is TGTGCCTGGAGTAGAAGGGAAGGTGTCCATGGCTACACCTTC. Translated, it gives CAWSRREGVHGYTF. Full variable domain (outside the CDR3, taken from reference TRBV30 and TRBJ1-2): SQTIHQWPATLVQPVGSPLSLECTVEGTSNPNLYWYRQAAGRGLQLLFYSVGIGQISSEVPQNLSASRPQDRQFILSSKKLLLSDSGFYLCAWSRREGVHGYTFGSGTRLTVV.

The chain uses TRBV4-1 and TRBJ1-5; 7 bases align to TRBD1. This CDR3 has 15 amino acids. In germline, CDR1 is MGHRA, CDR2 YSYEKL. V lost 4 bases and J lost 1; bases outside the gene matches: 4. CDR3: CASSLVTGSNQPQHF. The DNA for the CDR3 is TGCGCCAGCAGCCTGGTGACAGGGAGCAATCAGCCCCAGCATTTT.

The chain combines TRBV12-3 or TRBV12-4 with TRBJ2-1; D uncertain. V was shortened by 1 base and J by 0 bases, with 13 bases between the two germline ends. This CDR3 has 17 residues. CDR3 DNA: TGTGCCAGCAGTTTAGGGTCCCCATTCAGCTCCTACAATGAGCAGTTCTTC. This codes for CASSLGSPFSSYNEQFF.

CDR3: CASSLGPFREQYF. The CDR3 DNA follows: TGCGCCAGCAGTCTGGGACCCTTCCGCGAGCAGTACTTC. This chain links TRBV10-2 with TRBJ2-7; D tentatively fits TRBD1 or TRBD2 (5 bases each). The germline gives CDR1 WSHSY, CDR2 SAAADI. V was cut by 5 bases and J by 6 bases, with 14 bases left in between. The CDR3 spans 13 residues.

On this clonotype itself: A read error may account for a junction end that differs from germline. The chain joins TRBV7-7 to TRBJ2-7, with TRBD2 identical over 12 bases. CDR3 length equals 15 residues. Per germline, CDR1 SSHAT and CDR2 FNYEAQ (reference sequence). CDR3 coding DNA: TGTGCTAGCAGCCCCGGCCTAGCGGGAGGGGAGGAGCAGTACTTC. Translation gives CASSPGLAGGEEQYF.

The chain employs TRBV29-1 and TRBJ1-1; D is ambiguous. Germline CDR1 SQVTM, CDR2 ANQGSEA. CDR3 length: 14 residues. Trimming stripped 4 bases from V and 11 bases from J, with 23 bases between. The CDR3, as DNA: TGCAGCGTTGGGGCTGCGGAGGTGGGATTGAGGGCTTTCTTT. Its protein is CSVGAAEVGLRAFF. The full variable domain, its missing parts supplied by reference TRBV29-1 and TRBJ1-1, is SAVISQKPSRDICQRGTSLTIQCQVDSQVTMMFWYRQQPGQSLTLIATANQGSEATYESGFVIDKFPISRPNLTFSTLTVSNMSPEDSSIYLCSVGAAEVGLRAFFGQGTRLTVV.

The chain recombines TRBV27 with TRBJ2-5, with D perhaps TRBD1 or TRBD2 (5 bases each). CDR1 is MNHEY and CDR2 is SMNVEV in the germline V gene (reference sequence). Deletions cut 5 bases from V and 3 bases from J, with 19 bases between. The length of the CDR3 is 16 residues. The chain's CDR3 is CASSSSKGRGEETQYF. CDR3 DNA: TGTGCCAGCAGTAGTTCAAAGGGTCGAGGGGAAGAGACCCAGTACTTC.

V is TRBV4-2 and J is TRBJ2-7; weak D call: TRBD2 (7 bases). The ends were cut back, 9 bases at V and 7 bases at J, with 25 bases in the middle. The CDR3 spans 15 residues. The germline V gene has CDR1 LGHNA and CDR2 YNFKEQ. The CDR3 spells CASRQTGGAPSEQYF. In DNA, the CDR3 is TGTGCCAGTCGACAGACGGGGGGCGCTCCGTCTGAGCAGTACTTC.

The chain has TRBV4-1 and TRBJ2-3, with D tentatively TRBD2 (6 bases). V was cut by 0 bases and J by 6 bases, with 10 bases left in between. CDR1 MGHRA and CDR2 YSYEKL come from the germline V gene. The CDR3 is 14 residues long. CDR3: CASSQDYGSDTQYF. The CDR3 DNA reads TGCGCCAGCAGCCAAGATTACGGGAGCGATACGCAGTATTTT.

This clonotype came up a few times. This chain connects TRBV7-9 to TRBJ1-1; D is perhaps TRBD1 (6 bases). Germline lookup yields CDR1 SEHNR and CDR2 FQNEAQ (reference sequence). The V gene lost 5 bases and the J gene lost 8 bases, with 12 bases spanning the gap. This CDR3 has 12 residues. CDR3 sequence: CASSPQGSEAFF. Here the CDR3 DNA reads TGTGCCAGCAGCCCACAGGGATCCGAAGCTTTCTTT.